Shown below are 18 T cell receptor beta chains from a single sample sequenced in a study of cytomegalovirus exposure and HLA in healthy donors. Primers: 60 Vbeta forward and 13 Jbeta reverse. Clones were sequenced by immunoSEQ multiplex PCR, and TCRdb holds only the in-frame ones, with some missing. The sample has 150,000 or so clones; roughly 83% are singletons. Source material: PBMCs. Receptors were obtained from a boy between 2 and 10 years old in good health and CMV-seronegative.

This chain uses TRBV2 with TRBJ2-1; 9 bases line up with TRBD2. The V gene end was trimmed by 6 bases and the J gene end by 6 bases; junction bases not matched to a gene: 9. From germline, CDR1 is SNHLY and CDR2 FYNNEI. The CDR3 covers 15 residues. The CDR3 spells CASRGLARMGNEQFF. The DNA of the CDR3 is TGTGCCAGCAGGGGACTAGCACGAATGGGCAATGAGCAGTTCTTC.

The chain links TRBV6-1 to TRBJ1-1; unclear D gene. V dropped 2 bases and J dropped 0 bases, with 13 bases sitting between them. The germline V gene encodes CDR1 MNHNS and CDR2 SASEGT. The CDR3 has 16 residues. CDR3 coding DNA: TGTGCCAGCAGTGAATCCGTACTGGTCATGAACACTGAAGCTTTCTTT. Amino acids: CASSESVLVMNTEAFF.

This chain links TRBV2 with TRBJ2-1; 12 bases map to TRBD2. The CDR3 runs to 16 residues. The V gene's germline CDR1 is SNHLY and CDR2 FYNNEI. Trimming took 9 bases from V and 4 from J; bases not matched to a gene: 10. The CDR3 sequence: CARGASGRASYNEQFF. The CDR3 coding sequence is TGTGCCAGGGGGGCTAGCGGGAGGGCCTCGTACAATGAGCAGTTCTTC.

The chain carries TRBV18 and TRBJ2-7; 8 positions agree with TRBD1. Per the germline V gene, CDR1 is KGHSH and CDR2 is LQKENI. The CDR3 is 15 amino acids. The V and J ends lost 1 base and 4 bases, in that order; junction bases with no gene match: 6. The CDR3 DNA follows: TGTGCCAGCTCACCACTCGACAGGGGAAGATACGAGCAGTACTTC. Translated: CASSPLDRGRYEQYF. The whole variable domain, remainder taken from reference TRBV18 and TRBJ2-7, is NAGVMQNPRHLVRRRGQEARLRCSPMKGHSHVYWYRQLPEEGLKFMVYLQKENIIDESGMPKERFSAEFPKEGPSILRIQQVVRGDSAAYFCASSPLDRGRYEQYFGPGTRLTVT.

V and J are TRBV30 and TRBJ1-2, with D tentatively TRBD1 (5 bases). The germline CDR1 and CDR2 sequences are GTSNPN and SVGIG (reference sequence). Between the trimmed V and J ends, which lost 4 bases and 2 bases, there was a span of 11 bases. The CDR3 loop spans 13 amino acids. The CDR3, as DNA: TGTGCCTGGACAAACGGGGGGAACTATGGCTACACCTTC. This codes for CAWTNGGNYGYTF.

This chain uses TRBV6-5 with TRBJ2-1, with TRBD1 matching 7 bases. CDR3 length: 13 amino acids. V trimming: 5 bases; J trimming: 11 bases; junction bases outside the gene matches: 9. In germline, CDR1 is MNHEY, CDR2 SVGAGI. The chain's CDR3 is CASSQPGTAKQFF. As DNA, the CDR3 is TGTGCCAGCAGTCAGCCCGGGACAGCCAAGCAGTTCTTC.

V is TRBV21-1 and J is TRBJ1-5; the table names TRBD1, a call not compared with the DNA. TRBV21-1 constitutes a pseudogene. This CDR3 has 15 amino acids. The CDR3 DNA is TGTGCCAGCAGCAAACACAGGGGGATAAATCAGCCCCAGCATTTT. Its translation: CASSKHRGINQPQHF.

For the CDR3, the DNA is TGTGCCAGCGGGACAGATACCCAAGAGACCCAGTACTTC. As protein: CASGTDTQETQYF. The chain is built from TRBV2 and TRBJ2-5; 7 bases match TRBD1. CDR1 SNHLY and CDR2 FYNNEI come from the germline V gene. V lost 8 bases and J lost 1; bases outside the gene matches: 4. CDR3 length: 13 amino acids.

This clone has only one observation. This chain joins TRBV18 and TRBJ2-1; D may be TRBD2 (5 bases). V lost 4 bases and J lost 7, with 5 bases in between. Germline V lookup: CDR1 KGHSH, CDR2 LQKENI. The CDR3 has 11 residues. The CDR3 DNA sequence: TGTGCCAGCTCACGGGAGAATGAGCAGTTCTTC. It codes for CASSRENEQFF.

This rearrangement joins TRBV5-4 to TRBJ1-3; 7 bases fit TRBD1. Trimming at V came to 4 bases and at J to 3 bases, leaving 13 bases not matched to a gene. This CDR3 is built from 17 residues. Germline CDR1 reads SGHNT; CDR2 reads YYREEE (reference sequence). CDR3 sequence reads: CASSPYRGPDGGNTIYF. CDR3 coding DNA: TGTGCCAGCAGCCCCTACAGGGGCCCTGACGGTGGAAACACCATATATTTT.

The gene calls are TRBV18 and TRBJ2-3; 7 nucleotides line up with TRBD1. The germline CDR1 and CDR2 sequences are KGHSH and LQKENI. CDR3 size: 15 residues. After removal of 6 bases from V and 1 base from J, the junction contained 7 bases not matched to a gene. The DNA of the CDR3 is TGTGCCAGCTCCTCCGGGACAGCCGGCACAGATACGCAGTATTTT. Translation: CASSSGTAGTDTQYF.

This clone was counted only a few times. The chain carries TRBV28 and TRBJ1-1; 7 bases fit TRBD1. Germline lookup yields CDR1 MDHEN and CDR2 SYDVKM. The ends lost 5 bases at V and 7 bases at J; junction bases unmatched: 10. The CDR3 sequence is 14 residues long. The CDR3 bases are TGTGCCAGCAGTCCAACCTCCGGACAGGTTGAAGCTTTCTTT. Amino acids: CASSPTSGQVEAFF.

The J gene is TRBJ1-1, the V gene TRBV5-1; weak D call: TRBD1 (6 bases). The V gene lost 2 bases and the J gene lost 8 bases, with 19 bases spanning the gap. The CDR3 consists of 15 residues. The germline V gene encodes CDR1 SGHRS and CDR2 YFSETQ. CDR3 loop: CASSFGSRGAEEAFF. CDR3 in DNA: TGCGCCAGCAGCTTCGGGTCCAGGGGCGCTGAAGAAGCTTTCTTT.

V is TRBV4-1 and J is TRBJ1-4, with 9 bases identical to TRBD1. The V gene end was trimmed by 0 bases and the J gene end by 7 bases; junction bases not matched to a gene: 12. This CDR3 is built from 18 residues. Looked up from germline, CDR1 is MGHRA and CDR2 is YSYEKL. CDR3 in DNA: TGCGCCAGCAGCCAAGAATCCCTCTGGACAGGGGCGGTTGAAAAACTGTTTTTT. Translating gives CASSQESLWTGAVEKLFF.

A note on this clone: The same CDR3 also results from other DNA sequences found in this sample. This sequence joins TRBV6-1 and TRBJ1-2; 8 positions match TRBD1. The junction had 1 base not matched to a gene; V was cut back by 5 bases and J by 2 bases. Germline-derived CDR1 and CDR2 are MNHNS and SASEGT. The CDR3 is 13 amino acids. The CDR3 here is CASSRTGNYGYTF. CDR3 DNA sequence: TGTGCCAGCAGTCGGACAGGGAACTATGGCTACACCTTC.

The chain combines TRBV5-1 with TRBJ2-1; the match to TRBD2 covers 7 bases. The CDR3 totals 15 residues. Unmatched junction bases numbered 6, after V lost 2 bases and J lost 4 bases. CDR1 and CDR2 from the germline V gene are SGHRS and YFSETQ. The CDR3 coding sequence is TGCGCCAGCAGCTTCGGAACTAGCGCTTACAATGAGCAGTTCTTC. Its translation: CASSFGTSAYNEQFF.

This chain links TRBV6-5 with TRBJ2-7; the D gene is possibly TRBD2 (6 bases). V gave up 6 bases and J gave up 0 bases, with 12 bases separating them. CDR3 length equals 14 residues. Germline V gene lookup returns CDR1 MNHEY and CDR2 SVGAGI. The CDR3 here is CASRGTGSSYEQYF. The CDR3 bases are TGTGCCAGCAGGGGGACTGGTAGCTCCTACGAGCAGTACTTC.

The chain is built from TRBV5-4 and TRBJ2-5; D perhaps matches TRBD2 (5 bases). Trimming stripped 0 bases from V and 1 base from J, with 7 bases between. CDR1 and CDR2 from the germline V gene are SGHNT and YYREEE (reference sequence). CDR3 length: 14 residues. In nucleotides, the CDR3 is TGTGCCAGCAGCTTGGGTAGCGTCCAAGAGACCCAGTACTTC. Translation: CASSLGSVQETQYF.